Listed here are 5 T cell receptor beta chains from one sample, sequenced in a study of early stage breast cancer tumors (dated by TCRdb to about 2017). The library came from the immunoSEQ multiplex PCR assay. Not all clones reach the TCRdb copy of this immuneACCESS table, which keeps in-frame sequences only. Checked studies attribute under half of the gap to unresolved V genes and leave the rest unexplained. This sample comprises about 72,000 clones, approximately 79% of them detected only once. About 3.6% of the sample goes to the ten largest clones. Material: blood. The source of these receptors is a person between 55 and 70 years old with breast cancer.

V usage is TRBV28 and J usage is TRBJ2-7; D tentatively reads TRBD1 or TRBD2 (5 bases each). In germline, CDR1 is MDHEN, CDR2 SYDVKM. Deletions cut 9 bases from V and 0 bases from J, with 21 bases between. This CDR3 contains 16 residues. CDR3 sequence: CASTGTDLPYSYEQYF. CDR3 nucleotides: TGTGCCAGTACCGGGACCGATCTTCCATACTCCTACGAGCAGTACTTC. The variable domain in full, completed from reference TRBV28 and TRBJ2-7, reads DVKVTQSSRYLVKRTGEKVFLECVQDMDHENMFWYRQDPGLGLRLIYFSYDVKMKEKGDIPEGYSVSREKKERFSLILESASTNQTSMYLCASTGTDLPYSYEQYFGPGTRLTVT.

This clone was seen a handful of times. The CDR3 is CASDRGITEAFF. The CDR3 DNA is TGTGCCTCAGACAGGGGGATCACTGAAGCTTTCTTT. V usage is TRBV30 and J usage is TRBJ1-1, with 9 positions matching TRBD1. V trimming: 7 bases; J trimming: 4 bases; junction bases outside the gene matches: 4. This CDR3 comprises 12 residues. CDR1 GTSNPN and CDR2 SVGIG come from the germline V gene (reference sequence).

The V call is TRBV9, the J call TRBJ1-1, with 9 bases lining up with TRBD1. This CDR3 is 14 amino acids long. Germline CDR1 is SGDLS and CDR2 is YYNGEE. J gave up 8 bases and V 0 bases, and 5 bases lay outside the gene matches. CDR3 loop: CASSVAQGASEAFF. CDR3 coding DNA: TGTGCCAGCAGCGTAGCACAGGGGGCTTCCGAAGCTTTCTTT.

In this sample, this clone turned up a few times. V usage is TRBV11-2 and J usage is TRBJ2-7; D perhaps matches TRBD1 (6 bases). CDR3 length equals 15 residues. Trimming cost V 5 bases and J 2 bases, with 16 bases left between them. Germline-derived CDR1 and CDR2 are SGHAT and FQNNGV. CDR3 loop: CASSRTVGMAYEQYF. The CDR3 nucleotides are TGTGCCAGCAGCCGGACAGTGGGGATGGCCTACGAGCAGTACTTC. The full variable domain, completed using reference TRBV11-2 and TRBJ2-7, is EAGVAQSPRYKIIEKRQSVAFWCNPISGHATLYWYQQILGQGPKLLIQFQNNGVVDDSQLPKDRFSAERLKGVDSTLKIQPAKLEDSAVYLCASSRTVGMAYEQYFGPGTRLTVT.

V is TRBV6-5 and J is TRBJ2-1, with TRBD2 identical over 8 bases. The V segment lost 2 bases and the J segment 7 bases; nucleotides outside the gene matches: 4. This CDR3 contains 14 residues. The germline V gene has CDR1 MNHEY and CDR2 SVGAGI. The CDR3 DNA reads TGTGCCAGCAGTTACGTCCGGGGGGGTAATGAGCAGTTCTTC. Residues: CASSYVRGGNEQFF.